This TCR beta chain was sequenced for a study of shared clonotypes between healthy human individuals. Study summary: Plates per donor: three CD4 naive, three CD4 memory, two CD8 naive, one CD8 memory.

Donation came from healthy HIV-negative adults that had no recent acute infections or vaccinations. Looked up from germline, CDR1 is SNHLY and CDR2 is FYNNEI. Trimming removed 3 bases from V and 0 bases from J, with 9 bases in between. The CDR3 loop spans 14 amino acids. Each cell subset's genomic DNA was divided evenly among several immunoSEQ plates. Some clones are missing from TCRdb's copy, which holds only in-frame ones; the method was immunoSEQ multiplex PCR. The repertoire holds about 2 million clones, with roughly 94% as singletons. Sequencing used naive CD4+ T cells sorted from blood. Subset defined: CD45RA+ positively selected. V is TRBV2 and J is TRBJ2-7; perhaps TRBD2 as D (6 bases). The source is a man between 18 and 29 years old in good health. The CDR3 DNA sequence: TGTGCCAGCAGTGAGCGGGACTTCTCCTACGAGCAGTACTTC. Translated, it gives CASSERDFSYEQYF.